This entry lists 4 T cell receptor beta chains sequenced from one sample in a study of identifying expanded T cells in peripheral blood. Using immunoSEQ multiplex PCR, the repertoire was profiled, and TCRdb retains in-frame clones only, with some absent. The repertoire includes more than 70,000 clones, 86% of them detected once, and roughly 5.9% sits in the top ten. Sequencing input: blood. Source of these receptors: a person aged 18-70 years in good health.

The chain couples TRBV15 to TRBJ1-3, with a tentative D call TRBD1 (5 bases). This CDR3 comprises 15 residues. The germline gives CDR1 LNHNV, CDR2 YYDKDF (reference sequence). V lost 5 bases, J lost 1 base, and 12 bases lay in between. The CDR3 DNA reads TGTGCCACCAGCCCTTCGAGGGGTTCTGGAAACACCATATATTTT. Translated: CATSPSRGSGNTIYF.

This clone has only a few counts. The chain carries TRBV19 and TRBJ2-1, with TRBD1 identical over 7 bases. Germline-derived CDR1 and CDR2 are LNHDA and SQIVND (reference sequence). The CDR3 runs 15 residues. V gave up 6 bases and J gave up 10 bases; unmatched junction bases: 15. This CDR3 is CASSPTGLLRVEQFF. The CDR3 coding sequence is TGTGCCAGTAGCCCGACAGGGCTCCTTCGGGTCGAGCAGTTCTTC.

The rearrangement joins TRBV29-1 to TRBJ1-1; unclear D gene. Germline assignment: CDR1 SQVTM and CDR2 ANQGSEA. The CDR3 covers 10 residues. V lost 4 bases to trimming and J lost 11 bases, with 11 bases between them. The DNA for the CDR3 is TGCAGCGTTGTTTACCTGTCGGCTTTCTTT. It specifies CSVVYLSAFF.

V is TRBV5-1 and J is TRBJ1-4; no reliable D call. The CDR3 loop spans 14 amino acids. The germline V gene has CDR1 SGHRS and CDR2 YFSETQ. Trimming left V 3 bases short and J 3 bases short, with 9 bases between. The CDR3 DNA sequence: TGCGCCAGCAGCTACACCATACCTAATGAAAAACTGTTTTTT. As protein: CASSYTIPNEKLFF. The full variable domain, in which reference TRBV5-1 and TRBJ1-4 provide the parts outside the CDR3, is KAGVTQTPRYLIKTRGQQVTLSCSPISGHRSVSWYQQTPGQGLQFLFEYFSETQRNKGNFPGRFSGRQFSNSRSEMNVSTLELGDSALYLCASSYTIPNEKLFFGSGTQLSVL.